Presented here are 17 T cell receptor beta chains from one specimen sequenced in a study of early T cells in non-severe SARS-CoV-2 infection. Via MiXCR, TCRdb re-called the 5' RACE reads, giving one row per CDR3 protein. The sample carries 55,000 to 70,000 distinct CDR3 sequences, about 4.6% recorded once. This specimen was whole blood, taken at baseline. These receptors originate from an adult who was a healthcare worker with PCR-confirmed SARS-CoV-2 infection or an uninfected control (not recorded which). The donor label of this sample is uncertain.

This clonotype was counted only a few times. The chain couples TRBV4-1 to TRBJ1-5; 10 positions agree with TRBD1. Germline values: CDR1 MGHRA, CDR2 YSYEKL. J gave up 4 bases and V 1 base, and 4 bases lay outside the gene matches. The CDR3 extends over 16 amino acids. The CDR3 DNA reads TGCGCCAGCAGCCAAGGCCGGGACAGGGGAAATCAGCCCCAGCATTTT. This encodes CASSQGRDRGNQPQHF.

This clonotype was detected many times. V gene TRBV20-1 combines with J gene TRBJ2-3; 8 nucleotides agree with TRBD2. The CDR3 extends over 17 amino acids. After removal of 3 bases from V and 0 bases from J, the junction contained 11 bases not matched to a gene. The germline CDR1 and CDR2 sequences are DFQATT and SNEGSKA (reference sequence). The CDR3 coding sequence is TGCAGTGCTAGTCCCCGGGGGGGGCCCCCGAGCACAGATACGCAGTATTTT. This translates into CSASPRGGPPSTDTQYF.

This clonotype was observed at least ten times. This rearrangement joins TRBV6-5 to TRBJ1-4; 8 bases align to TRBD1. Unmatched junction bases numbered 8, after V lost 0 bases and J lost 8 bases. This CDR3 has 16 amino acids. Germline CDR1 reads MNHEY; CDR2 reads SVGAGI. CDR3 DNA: TGTGCCAGCAGTTACTCGTCCAGGGGGCGCGGGGAAAAACTGTTTTTT. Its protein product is CASSYSSRGRGEKLFF.

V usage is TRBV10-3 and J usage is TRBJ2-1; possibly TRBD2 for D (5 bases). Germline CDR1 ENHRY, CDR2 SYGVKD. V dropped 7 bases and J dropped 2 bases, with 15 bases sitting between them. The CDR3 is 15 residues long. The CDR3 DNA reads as TGTGCCATCAACCTACCAGGAGGAGCCTACAATGAGCAGTTCTTC. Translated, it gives CAINLPGGAYNEQFF.

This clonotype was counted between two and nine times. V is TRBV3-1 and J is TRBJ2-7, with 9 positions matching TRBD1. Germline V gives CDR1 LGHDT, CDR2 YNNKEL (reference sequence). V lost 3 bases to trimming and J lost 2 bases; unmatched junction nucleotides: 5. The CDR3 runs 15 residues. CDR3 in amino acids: CASSQRTGVPYEQYF. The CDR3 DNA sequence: TGTGCCAGCAGCCAGAGGACAGGGGTACCCTACGAGCAGTACTTC.

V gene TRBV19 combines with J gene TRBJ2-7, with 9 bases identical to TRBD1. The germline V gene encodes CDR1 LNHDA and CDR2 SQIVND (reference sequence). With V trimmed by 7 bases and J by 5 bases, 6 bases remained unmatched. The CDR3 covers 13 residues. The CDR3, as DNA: TGTGCCAGTACCAGGACAGGGGACGACGAGCAGTACTTC. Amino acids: CASTRTGDDEQYF.

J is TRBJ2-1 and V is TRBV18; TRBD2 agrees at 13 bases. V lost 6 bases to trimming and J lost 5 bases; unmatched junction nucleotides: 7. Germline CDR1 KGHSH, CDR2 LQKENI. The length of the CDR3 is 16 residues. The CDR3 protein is CASSPRLAGGHNEQFF. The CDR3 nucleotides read TGTGCCAGCTCCCCCCGACTAGCGGGGGGTCACAATGAGCAGTTCTTC. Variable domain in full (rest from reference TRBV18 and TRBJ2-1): NAGVMQNPRHLVRRRGQEARLRCSPMKGHSHVYWYRQLPEEGLKFMVYLQKENIIDESGMPKERFSAEFPKEGPSILRIQQVVRGDSAAYFCASSPRLAGGHNEQFFGPGTRLTVL.

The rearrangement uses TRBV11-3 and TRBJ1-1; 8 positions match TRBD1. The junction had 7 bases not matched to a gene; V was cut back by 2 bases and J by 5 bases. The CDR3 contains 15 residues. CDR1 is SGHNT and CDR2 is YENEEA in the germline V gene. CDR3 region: CASSLSRGRGTEAFF. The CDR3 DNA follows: TGTGCCAGCAGCTTATCCAGGGGGCGCGGGACTGAAGCTTTCTTT.

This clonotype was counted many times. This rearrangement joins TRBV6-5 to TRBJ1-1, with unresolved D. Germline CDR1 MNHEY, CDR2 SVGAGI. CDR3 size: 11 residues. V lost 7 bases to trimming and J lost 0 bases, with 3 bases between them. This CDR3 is CASIVNTEAFF. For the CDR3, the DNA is TGTGCCAGCATAGTGAACACTGAAGCTTTCTTT.

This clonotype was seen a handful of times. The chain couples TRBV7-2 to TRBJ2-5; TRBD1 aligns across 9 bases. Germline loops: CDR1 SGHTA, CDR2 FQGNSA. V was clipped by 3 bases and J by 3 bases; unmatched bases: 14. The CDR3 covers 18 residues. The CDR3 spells CASSFGVREGQGKETQYF. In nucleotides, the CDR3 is TGTGCCAGCAGCTTCGGTGTTAGGGAGGGACAGGGCAAAGAGACCCAGTACTTC.

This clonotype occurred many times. This CDR3 is CASSLLVRAGANVLTF. The CDR3 coding sequence is TGTGCCAGCAGCTTATTGGTCAGGGCTGGGGCCAACGTCCTGACTTTC. The V call is TRBV11-2, the J call TRBJ2-6; D is possibly TRBD1 (5 bases). V lost 2 bases, J lost 2 bases, and 10 bases lay in between. The CDR3 length is 16 residues. Germline lookup yields CDR1 SGHAT and CDR2 FQNNGV.

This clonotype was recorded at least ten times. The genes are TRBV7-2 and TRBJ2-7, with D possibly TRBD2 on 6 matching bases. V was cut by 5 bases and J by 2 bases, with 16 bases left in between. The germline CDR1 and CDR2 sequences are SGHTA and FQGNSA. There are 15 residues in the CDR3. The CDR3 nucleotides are TGTGCCAGCAGCCCCAAGGAGGGGACCCCCTACGAGCAGTACTTC. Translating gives CASSPKEGTPYEQYF.

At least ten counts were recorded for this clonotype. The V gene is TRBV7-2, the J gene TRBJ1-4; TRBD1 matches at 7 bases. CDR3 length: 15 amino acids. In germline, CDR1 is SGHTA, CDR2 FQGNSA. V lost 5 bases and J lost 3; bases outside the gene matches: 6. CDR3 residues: CASSLRGTANEKLFF. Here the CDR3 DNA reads TGTGCCAGCAGCCTCAGGGGGACAGCTAATGAAAAACTGTTTTTT.

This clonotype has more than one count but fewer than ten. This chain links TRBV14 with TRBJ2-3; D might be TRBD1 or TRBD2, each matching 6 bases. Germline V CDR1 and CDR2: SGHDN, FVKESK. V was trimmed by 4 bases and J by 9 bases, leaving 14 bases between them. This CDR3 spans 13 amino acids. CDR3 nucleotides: TGTGCCAGCAGCCCACACGCGGGGACAACGCAGTATTTT. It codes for CASSPHAGTTQYF.

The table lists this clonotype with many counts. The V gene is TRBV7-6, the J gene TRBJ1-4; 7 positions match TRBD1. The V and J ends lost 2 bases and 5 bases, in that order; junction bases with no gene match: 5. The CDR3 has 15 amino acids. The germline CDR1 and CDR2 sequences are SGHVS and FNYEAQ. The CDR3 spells CASSLYRGQNEKLFF. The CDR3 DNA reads TGTGCCAGCAGCTTATACAGGGGTCAGAATGAAAAACTGTTTTTT.

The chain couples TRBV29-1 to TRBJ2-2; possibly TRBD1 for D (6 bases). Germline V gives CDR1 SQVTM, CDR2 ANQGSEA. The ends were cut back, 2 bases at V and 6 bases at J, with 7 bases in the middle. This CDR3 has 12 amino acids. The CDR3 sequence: CSVEPGAGELFF. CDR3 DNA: TGCAGCGTTGAACCAGGGGCCGGGGAGCTGTTTTTT.

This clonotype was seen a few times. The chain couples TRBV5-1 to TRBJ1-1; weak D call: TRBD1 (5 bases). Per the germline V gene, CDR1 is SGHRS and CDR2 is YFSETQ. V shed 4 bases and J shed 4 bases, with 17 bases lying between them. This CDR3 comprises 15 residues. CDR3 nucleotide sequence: TGCGCCAGCAGCAGGGAACTGGCCGGGGGCACTGAAGCTTTCTTT. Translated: CASSRELAGGTEAFF.